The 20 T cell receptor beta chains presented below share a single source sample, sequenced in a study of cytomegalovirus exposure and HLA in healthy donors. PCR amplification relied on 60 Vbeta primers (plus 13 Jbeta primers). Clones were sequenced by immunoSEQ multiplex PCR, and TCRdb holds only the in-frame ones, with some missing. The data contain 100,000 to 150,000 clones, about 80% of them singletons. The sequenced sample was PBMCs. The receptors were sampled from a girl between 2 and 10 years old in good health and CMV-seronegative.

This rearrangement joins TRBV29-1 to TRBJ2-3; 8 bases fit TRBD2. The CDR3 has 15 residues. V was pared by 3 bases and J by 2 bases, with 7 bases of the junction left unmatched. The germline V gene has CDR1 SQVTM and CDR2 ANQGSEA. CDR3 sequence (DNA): TGCAGCGTTGAGGGCGGGGGGTCTTTCACAGATACGCAGTATTTT. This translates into CSVEGGGSFTDTQYF.

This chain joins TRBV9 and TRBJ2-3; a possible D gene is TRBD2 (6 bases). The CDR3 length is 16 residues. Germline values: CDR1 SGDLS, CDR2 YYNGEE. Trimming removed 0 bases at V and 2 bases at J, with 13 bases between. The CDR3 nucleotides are TGTGCCAGCAGCGTAGAGGAGGGAGTCAACACAGATACGCAGTATTTT. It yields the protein CASSVEEGVNTDTQYF.

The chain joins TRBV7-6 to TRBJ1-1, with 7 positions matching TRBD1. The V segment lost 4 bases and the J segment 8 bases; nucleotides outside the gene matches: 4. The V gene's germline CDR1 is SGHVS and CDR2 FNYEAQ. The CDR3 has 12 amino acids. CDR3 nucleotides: TGTGCCAGCAGCTCCGGGACAGCAGAAGCTTTCTTT. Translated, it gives CASSSGTAEAFF. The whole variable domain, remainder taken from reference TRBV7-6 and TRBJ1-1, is GAGVSQSPRYKVTKRGQDVALRCDPISGHVSLYWYRQALGQGPEFLTYFNYEAQQDKSGLPNDRFSAERPEGSISTLTIQRTEQRDSAMYRCASSSGTAEAFFGQGTRLTVV.

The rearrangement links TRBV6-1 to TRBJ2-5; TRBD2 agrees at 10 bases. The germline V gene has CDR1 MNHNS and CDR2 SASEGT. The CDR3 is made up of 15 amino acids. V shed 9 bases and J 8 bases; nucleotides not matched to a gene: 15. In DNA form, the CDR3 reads TGTGCCAGACTAGACCTAGCGGGGGTCCTTTACACCCAGTACTTC. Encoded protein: CARLDLAGVLYTQYF.

CDR3 sequence (DNA): TGTGCCAGCACCTTCGGGGGCTCCTACGAGCAGTACTTC. It specifies CASTFGGSYEQYF. The chain is built from TRBV7-8 and TRBJ2-7; TRBD2 is a possible D gene (6 bases). The V gene lost 7 bases and the J gene lost 0 bases, with 10 bases spanning the gap. This CDR3 spans 13 amino acids. The germline V gene has CDR1 SGHVS and CDR2 FQNEAQ.

In DNA, the CDR3 is TGCGCCAGCAGCTTGGGGGGGGCTGGGGGACTAGGCACTGAAGCTTTCTTT. Translation: CASSLGGAGGLGTEAFF. V gene TRBV5-1 combines with J gene TRBJ1-1; the D gene is possibly TRBD1 (6 bases). The V end was cut by 0 bases, the J end by 4 bases, with 19 bases between. The length of the CDR3 is 17 residues. CDR1 SGHRS and CDR2 YFSETQ come from the germline V gene.

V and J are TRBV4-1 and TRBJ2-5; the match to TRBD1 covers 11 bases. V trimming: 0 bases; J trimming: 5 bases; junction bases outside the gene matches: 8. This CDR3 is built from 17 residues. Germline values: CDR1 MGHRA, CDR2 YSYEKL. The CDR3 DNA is TGCGCCAGCAGCCAAGATAGGGGACAGGGGGTGAGGGAGACCCAGTACTTC. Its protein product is CASSQDRGQGVRETQYF.

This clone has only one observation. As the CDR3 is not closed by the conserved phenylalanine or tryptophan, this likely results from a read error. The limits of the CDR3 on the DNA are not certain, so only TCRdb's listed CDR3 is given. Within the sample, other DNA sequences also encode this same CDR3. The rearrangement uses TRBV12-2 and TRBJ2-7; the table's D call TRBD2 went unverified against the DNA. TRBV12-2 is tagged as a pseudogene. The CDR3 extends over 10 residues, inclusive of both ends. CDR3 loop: CASRLGRSQT.

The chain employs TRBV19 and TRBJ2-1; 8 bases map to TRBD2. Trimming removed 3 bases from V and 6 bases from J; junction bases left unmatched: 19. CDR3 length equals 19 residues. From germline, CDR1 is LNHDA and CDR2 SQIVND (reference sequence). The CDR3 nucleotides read TGTGCCAGTAGTATTCCCACCTACTTAAGGACTAGCCGCAGCAATGAGCAGTTCTTC. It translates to CASSIPTYLRTSRSNEQFF. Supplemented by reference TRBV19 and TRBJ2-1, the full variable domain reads DGGITQSPKYLFRKEGQNVTLSCEQNLNHDAMYWYRQDPGQGLRLIYYSQIVNDFQKGDIAEGYSVSREKKESFPLTVTSAQKNPTAFYLCASSIPTYLRTSRSNEQFFGPGTRLTVL.

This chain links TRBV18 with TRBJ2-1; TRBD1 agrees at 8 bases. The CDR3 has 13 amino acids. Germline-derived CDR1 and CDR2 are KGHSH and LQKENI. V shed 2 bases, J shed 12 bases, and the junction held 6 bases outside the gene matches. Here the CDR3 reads CASSPRTGMVQFF. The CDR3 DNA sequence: TGTGCCAGCTCACCAAGGACAGGGATGGTGCAGTTCTTC.

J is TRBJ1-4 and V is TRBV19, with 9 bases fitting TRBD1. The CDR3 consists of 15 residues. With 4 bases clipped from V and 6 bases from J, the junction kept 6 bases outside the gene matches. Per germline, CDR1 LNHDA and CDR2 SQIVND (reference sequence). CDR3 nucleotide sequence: TGTGCCAGTAGTACTCCGACAGGGGGGGATGAAAAACTGTTTTTT. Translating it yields CASSTPTGGDEKLFF.

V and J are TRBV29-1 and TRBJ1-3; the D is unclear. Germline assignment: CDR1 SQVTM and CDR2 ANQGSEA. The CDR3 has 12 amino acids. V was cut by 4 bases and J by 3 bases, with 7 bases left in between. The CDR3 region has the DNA TGCAGCGTTGGAGTATTTGGAAACACCATATATTTT. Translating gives CSVGVFGNTIYF.

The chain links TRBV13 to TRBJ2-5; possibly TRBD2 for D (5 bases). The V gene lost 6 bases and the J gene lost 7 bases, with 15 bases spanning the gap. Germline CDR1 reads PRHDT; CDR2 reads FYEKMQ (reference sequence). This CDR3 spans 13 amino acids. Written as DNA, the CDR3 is TGTGCCAGCAGTGACCGACCAGGAGGGACCCAGTACTTC. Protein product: CASSDRPGGTQYF.

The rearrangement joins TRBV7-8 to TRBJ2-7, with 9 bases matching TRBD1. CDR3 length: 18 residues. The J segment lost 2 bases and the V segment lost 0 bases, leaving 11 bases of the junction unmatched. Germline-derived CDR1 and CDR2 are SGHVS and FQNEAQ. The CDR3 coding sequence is TGTGCCAGCAGCTTAGCCCCGGCTGGGACAGGGATGACCTACGAGCAGTACTTC. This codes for CASSLAPAGTGMTYEQYF.

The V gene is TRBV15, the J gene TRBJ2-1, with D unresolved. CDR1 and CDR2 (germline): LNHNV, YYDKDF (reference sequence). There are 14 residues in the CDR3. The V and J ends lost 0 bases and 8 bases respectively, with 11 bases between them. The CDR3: CATSRDLIGDEQFF. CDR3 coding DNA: TGTGCCACCAGCAGAGATCTTATAGGAGATGAGCAGTTCTTC.

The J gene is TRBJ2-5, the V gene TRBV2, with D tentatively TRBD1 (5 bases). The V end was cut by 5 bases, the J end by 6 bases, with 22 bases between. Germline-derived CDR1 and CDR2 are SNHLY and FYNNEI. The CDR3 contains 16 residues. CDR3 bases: TGTGCCAGCAGTATCTCCGGTAGGCAGGGTGTTCAGACCCAGTACTTC. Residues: CASSISGRQGVQTQYF. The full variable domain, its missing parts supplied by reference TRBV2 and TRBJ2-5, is EPEVTQTPSHQVTQMGQEVILRCVPISNHLYFYWYRQILGQKVEFLVSFYNNEISEKSEIFDDQFSVERPDGSNFTLKIRSTKLEDSAMYFCASSISGRQGVQTQYFGPGTRLLVL.

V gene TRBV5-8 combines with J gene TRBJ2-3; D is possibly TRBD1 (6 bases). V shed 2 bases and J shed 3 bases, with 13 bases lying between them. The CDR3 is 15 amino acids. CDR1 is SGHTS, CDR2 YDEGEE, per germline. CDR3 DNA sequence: TGTGCCAGCAGCTTCTGGGAGAGGGGGACAGATACGCAGTATTTT. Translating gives CASSFWERGTDTQYF. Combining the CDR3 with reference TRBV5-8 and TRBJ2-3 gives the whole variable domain EAGVTQSPTHLIKTRGQQATLRCSPISGHTSVYWYQQALGLGLQFLLWYDEGEERNRGNFPPRFSGRQFPNYSSELNVNALELEDSALYLCASSFWERGTDTQYFGPGTRLTVL.

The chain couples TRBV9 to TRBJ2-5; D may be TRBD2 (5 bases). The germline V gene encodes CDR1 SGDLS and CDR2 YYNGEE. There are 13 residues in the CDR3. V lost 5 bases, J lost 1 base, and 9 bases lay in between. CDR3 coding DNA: TGTGCCAGCAGGCAAAGCGGCCAAGAGACCCAGTACTTC. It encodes CASRQSGQETQYF.

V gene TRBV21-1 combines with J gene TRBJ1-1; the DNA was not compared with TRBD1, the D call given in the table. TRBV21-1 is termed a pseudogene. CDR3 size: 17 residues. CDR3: CASSKDRGPWVSTEAFF. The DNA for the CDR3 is TGTGCCAGCAGCAAAGACAGGGGGCCGTGGGTGAGCACTGAAGCTTTCTTT.

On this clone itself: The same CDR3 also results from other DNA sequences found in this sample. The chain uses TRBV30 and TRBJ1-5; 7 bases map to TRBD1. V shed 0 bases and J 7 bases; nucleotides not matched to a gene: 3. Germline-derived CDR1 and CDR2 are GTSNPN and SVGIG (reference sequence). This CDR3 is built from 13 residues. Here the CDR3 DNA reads TGTGCCTGGAGTGTCCAGGGGGGACAGCCCCAGCATTTT. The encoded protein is CAWSVQGGQPQHF.